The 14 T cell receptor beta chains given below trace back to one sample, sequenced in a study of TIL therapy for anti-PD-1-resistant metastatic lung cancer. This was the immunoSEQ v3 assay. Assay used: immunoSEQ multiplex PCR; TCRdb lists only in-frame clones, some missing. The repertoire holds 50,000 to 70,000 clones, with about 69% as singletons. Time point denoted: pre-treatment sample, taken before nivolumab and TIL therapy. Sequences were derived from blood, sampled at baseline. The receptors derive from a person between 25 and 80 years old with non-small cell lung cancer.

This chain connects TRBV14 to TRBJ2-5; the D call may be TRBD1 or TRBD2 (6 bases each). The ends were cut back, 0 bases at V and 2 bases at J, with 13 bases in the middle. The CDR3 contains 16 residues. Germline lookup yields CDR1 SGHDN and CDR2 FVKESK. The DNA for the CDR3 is TGTGCCAGCAGCCAAGAGAGGGGGGTTATACAAGAGACCCAGTACTTC. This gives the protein CASSQERGVIQETQYF.

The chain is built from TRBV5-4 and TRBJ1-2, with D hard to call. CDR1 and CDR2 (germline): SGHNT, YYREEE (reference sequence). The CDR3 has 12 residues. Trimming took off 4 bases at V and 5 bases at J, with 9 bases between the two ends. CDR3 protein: CASSQDRYGYTF. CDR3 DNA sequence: TGTGCCAGCAGCCAGGACCGGTATGGCTACACCTTC. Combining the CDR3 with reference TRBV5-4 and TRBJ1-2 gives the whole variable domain ETGVTQSPTHLIKTRGQQVTLRCSSQSGHNTVSWYQQALGQGPQFIFQYYREEENGRGNFPPRFSGLQFPNYSSELNVNALELDDSALYLCASSQDRYGYTFGSGTRLTVV.

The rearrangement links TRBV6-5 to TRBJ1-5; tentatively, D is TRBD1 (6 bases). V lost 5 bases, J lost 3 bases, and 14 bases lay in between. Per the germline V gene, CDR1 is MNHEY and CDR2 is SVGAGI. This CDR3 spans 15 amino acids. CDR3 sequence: CASSPLQGFNQPQHF. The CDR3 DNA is TGTGCCAGCAGTCCACTTCAGGGGTTCAATCAGCCCCAGCATTTT.

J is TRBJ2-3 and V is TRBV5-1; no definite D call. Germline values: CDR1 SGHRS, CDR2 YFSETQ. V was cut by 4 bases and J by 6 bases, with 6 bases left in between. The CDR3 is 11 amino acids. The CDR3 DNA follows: TGCGCCAGCAGCGAATCGGATACGCAGTATTTT. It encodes CASSESDTQYF.

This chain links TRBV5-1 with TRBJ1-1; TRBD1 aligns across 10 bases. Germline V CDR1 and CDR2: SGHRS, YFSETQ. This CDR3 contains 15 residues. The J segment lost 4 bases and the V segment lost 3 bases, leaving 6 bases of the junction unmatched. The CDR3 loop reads CASSWGTGVGTEAFF. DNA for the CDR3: TGCGCCAGCAGCTGGGGGACAGGGGTGGGCACTGAAGCTTTCTTT.

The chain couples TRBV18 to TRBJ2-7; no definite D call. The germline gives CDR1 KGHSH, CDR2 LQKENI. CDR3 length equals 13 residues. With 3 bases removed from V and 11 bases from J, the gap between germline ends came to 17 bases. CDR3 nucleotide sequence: TGTGCCAGCTCACCTGCTCAAGACACGAAAAAGTACTTC. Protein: CASSPAQDTKKYF.

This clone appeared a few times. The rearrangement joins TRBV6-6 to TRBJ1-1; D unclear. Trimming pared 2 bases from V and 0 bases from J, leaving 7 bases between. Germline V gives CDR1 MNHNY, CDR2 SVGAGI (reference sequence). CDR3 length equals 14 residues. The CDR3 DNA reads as TGTGCCAGCAGTTACGGGTCAGTGAACACTGAAGCTTTCTTT. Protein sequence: CASSYGSVNTEAFF.

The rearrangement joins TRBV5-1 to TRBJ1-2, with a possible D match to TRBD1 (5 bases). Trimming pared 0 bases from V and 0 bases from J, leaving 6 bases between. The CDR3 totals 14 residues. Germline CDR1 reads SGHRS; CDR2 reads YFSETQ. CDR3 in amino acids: CASSLEGSNYGYTF. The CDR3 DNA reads TGCGCCAGCAGCTTGGAGGGGTCTAACTATGGCTACACCTTC.

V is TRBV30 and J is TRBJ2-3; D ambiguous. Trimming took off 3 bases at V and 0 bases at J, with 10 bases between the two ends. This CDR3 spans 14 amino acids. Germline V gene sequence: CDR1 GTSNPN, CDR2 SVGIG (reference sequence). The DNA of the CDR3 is TGTGCCTGGAGGTTCGTCTATAGCACAGATACGCAGTATTTT. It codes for CAWRFVYSTDTQYF.

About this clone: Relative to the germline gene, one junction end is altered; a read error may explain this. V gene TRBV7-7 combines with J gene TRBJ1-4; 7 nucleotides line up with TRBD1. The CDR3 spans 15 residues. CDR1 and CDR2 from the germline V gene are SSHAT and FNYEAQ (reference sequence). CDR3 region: CASSPGQSENEKLFF. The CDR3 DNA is TGTGCTAGCAGCCCGGGACAGAGCGAGAATGAAAAACTGTTTTTT.

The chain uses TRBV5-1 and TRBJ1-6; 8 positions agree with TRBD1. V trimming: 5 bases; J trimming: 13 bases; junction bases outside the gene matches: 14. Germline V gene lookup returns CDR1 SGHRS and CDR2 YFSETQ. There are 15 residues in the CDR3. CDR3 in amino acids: CASSRDRRLGSPLHF. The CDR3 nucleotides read TGCGCCAGCAGTAGGGACAGGCGGCTCGGTTCGCCCCTCCACTTT.

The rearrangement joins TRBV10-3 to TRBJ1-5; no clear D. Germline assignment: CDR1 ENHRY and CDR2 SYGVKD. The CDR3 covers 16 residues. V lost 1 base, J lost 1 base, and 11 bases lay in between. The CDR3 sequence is CAISELEGTSNQPQHF. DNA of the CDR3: TGTGCCATCAGTGAGTTGGAAGGAACGAGCAATCAGCCCCAGCATTTT.

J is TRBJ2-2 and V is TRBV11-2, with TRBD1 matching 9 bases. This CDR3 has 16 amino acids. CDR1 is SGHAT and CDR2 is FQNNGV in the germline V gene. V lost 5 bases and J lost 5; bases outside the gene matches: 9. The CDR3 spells CASSPLGTGSTGELFF. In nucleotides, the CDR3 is TGTGCCAGCAGCCCCCTGGGGACAGGGTCTACCGGGGAGCTGTTTTTT.

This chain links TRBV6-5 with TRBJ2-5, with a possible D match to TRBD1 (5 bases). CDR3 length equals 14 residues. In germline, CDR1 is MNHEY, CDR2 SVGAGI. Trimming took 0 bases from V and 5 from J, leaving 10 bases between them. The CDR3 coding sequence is TGTGCCAGCAGTTACTCCGACAGAATGGAGACCCAGTACTTC. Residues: CASSYSDRMETQYF.